This TCR beta chain was recorded in a study of identifying expanded T cells in peripheral blood. Study results and limitations: Differentially abundant clones: around 1.2 between replicates, just under 17 at approximately 14 days, 19 to 20 at four.

Profiled with immunoSEQ multiplex PCR; TCRdb holds only in-frame clones, not every one. The table shows approximately 56,000 clones, with roughly 80% occurring only once. V lost 0 bases to trimming and J lost 10 bases, with 10 bases between them. Germline assignment: CDR1 SGHNT and CDR2 YYREEE (reference sequence). The CDR3 runs 12 residues. This clone was found once. Its cognate antigen is unknown. The chain uses TRBV5-4 and TRBJ1-2; D is undetermined. The sequence was collected from a person aged 18 to 70 in good health. The material sequenced was blood. This chain's CDR3 is CASSLGQSHYTF. The CDR3 DNA is TGTGCCAGCAGCTTGGGGCAGAGCCACTACACCTTC.